This T cell receptor beta chain appears in the sequencing data of a study of CD8 T cells in ankylosing spondylitis. The study's findings and limits: CD8+ cells made up the disease-linked clones, which were relatively rare in peripheral blood. It appeared that ankylosing spondylitis blood was characterized by a TCR beta motif of fewer than ten highly homologous variants.

This clonotype has a count of ten or more. Its antigen is still unknown. Trimming removed 2 bases from V and 5 bases from J, with 17 bases in between. CDR3 length: 16 amino acids. Germline V CDR1 and CDR2: LGHNA, YSLEER. It was by quantitative 5'-RACE with molecular barcodes that TCR beta libraries were made. TCRdb re-called the 5' RACE reads through MiXCR, storing one row per CDR3 protein. The sample shows 750,000 to 850,000 distinct CDR3 sequences, 12% of them seen only once. Sample: blood, either unsorted or a sorted T cell fraction (not recorded which). The source of this sequence is a male donor with ankylosing spondylitis. V and J are TRBV4-3 and TRBJ2-3; D may correspond to TRBD1 or TRBD2 (5 bases each). Here the CDR3 reads CASSQHTGRSQDTQYF. CDR3 bases: TGCGCCAGCAGCCAACACACGGGACGGTCCCAAGATACGCAGTATTTT.